Shown below are 21 T cell receptor beta chains from a single sample sequenced in a study of T cell repertoires in cytomegalovirus infection. Using its own MiXCR run on the reads, TCRdb lists one record per CDR3 protein. Of about 310,000 distinct CDR3 sequences in the sample, 25% are singletons; the top ten hold about an eighth. Their antigen targets remain unknown. Specimen: cultured PBMCs, collected from culture after CMV antigen stimulation. The receptors shown here come from a human donor in good health (CMV status not recorded). Some clones in this sample may be carry-over from other donors' samples.

The rearrangement joins TRBV20-1 to TRBJ1-5, with TRBD1 matching 11 bases. Germline V lookup: CDR1 DFQATT, CDR2 SNEGSKA (reference sequence). The CDR3 consists of 14 residues. With V trimmed by 6 bases and J by 6 bases, 7 bases remained unmatched. CDR3: CSARDRGVGQPQHF. The CDR3 bases are TGCAGTGCGCGGGACAGGGGGGTTGGTCAGCCCCAGCATTTT.

The DNA for the CDR3 is TGCAGCGTTGAAGGTGGACTAGCGGGAGAAGGGACCTACAATGAGCAGTTCTTC. Protein: CSVEGGLAGEGTYNEQFF. This rearrangement joins TRBV29-1 to TRBJ2-1, with TRBD2 identical over 13 bases. V lost 1 base, J lost 2 bases, and 8 bases stayed unmatched. CDR1 and CDR2 from the germline V gene are SQVTM and ANQGSEA. The CDR3 contains 18 residues.

This clonotype was detected a few times. The rearrangement links TRBV20-1 to TRBJ2-1, with 7 nucleotides matching TRBD1. J gave up 4 bases and V 7 bases, and 4 bases lay outside the gene matches. Germline loops: CDR1 DFQATT, CDR2 SNEGSKA (reference sequence). The CDR3 runs to 12 residues. The CDR3 region has the DNA TGCAGTGTAGGGACAGTATACAATGAGCAGTTCTTC. Its protein product is CSVGTVYNEQFF.

This clonotype was observed at least ten times. The chain recombines TRBV2 with TRBJ2-5; D ambiguous. The CDR3 totals 13 residues. Germline CDR1 is SNHLY and CDR2 is FYNNEI. The V end was cut by 5 bases, the J end by 5 bases, with 12 bases between. The CDR3 coding sequence is TGTGCCAGCAGTTCGACCCTGGGCGAGACCCAGTACTTC. Translating it yields CASSSTLGETQYF.

The genes are TRBV20-1 and TRBJ2-7; D call uncertain. The germline V gene has CDR1 DFQATT and CDR2 SNEGSKA (reference sequence). This CDR3 comprises 12 residues. Trimming removed 8 bases from V and 0 bases from J, with 11 bases in between. In DNA, the CDR3 is TGCAGTATGGGTCCGAACTCCTACGAGCAGTACTTC. Translated: CSMGPNSYEQYF.

The V gene is TRBV28, the J gene TRBJ2-1; 7 nucleotides line up with TRBD1. CDR1 and CDR2 from the germline V gene are MDHEN and SYDVKM. This CDR3 contains 15 residues. The J segment lost 0 bases and the V segment lost 6 bases, leaving 5 bases of the junction unmatched. As DNA, the CDR3 is TGTGCCAGCAGCCAGGGACAGAGCTCCTACAATGAGCAGTTCTTC. This codes for CASSQGQSSYNEQFF.

The table lists this clonotype with a few counts. The V gene is TRBV28, the J gene TRBJ2-3, with 9 bases fitting TRBD2. V was clipped by 7 bases and J by 8 bases; unmatched bases: 13. CDR3 length equals 15 residues. Germline CDR1 and CDR2: MDHEN and SYDVKM. Here the CDR3 reads CASNLSGGPLGTQYF. CDR3 DNA: TGTGCCAGCAACCTTAGCGGGGGCCCTTTGGGTACGCAGTATTTT.

This clonotype was counted many times. This chain uses TRBV7-2 with TRBJ1-2; D might be TRBD1 (6 bases). The V gene lost 0 bases and the J gene lost 7 bases, with 18 bases spanning the gap. There are 16 residues in the CDR3. Looked up from germline, CDR1 is SGHTA and CDR2 is FQGNSA. CDR3 nucleotide sequence: TGTGCCAGCAGCTTAGCGCCCGACAGGTCCCGGTCTGGCTACACCTTC. Translation: CASSLAPDRSRSGYTF.

V gene TRBV27 combines with J gene TRBJ1-1; 7 bases agree with TRBD1. Per the germline V gene, CDR1 is MNHEY and CDR2 is SMNVEV (reference sequence). The CDR3 length is 14 residues. The J segment lost 7 bases and the V segment lost 7 bases, leaving 12 bases of the junction unmatched. CDR3 coding DNA: TGTGCCAGCAAAGTTAAGACAGGGCTTGTTGAAGCTTTCTTT. It codes for CASKVKTGLVEAFF.

This clonotype was seen a handful of times. This chain links TRBV6-1 with TRBJ2-3, with TRBD1 matching 10 bases. V lost 6 bases, J lost 4 bases, and 7 bases stayed unmatched. Germline CDR1 MNHNS, CDR2 SASEGT. The CDR3 runs to 15 residues. This chain's CDR3 is CASRPDRGLPDTQYF. The CDR3 nucleotides read TGTGCCAGCAGGCCGGACAGGGGGTTGCCAGATACGCAGTATTTT.

Only one count was recorded for this clonotype. This rearrangement joins TRBV20-1 to TRBJ2-1; the D gene is possibly TRBD2 (6 bases). The CDR3 contains 14 residues. With 6 bases removed from V and 7 bases from J, the gap between germline ends came to 19 bases. CDR1 and CDR2 from the germline V gene are DFQATT and SNEGSKA (reference sequence). The CDR3 loop is CSAEGRVPRNEQFF. The CDR3 region has the DNA TGCAGTGCGGAGGGGAGAGTCCCAAGGAATGAGCAGTTCTTC.

This clonotype was observed at least ten times. The chain links TRBV7-8 to TRBJ1-2; D is possibly TRBD1 (5 bases). This CDR3 has 19 amino acids. Germline assignment: CDR1 SGHVS and CDR2 FQNEAQ. With 1 base removed from V and 0 bases from J, the gap between germline ends came to 21 bases. The CDR3 DNA reads as TGTGCCAGCAGCTTAGGCCGGGGCTCCCCTCGCTCAGCTAACTATGGCTACACCTTC. This translates into CASSLGRGSPRSANYGYTF.

In its sample, this clonotype was seen many times. The V call is TRBV7-3, the J call TRBJ2-1; the match to TRBD2 covers 10 bases. J was trimmed by 4 bases and V by 4 bases; bases with no gene match: 10. CDR3 size: 17 residues. The germline gives CDR1 SGHTA, CDR2 FQGTGA. CDR3 amino acids: CASSSVRTSGLYNEQFF. CDR3 coding DNA: TGTGCCAGCAGCTCGGTACGGACTAGCGGACTTTACAATGAGCAGTTCTTC.

V is TRBV12-3 or TRBV12-4 and J is TRBJ1-2; D may be TRBD1 (6 bases). The CDR3 spans 14 residues. The germline V and J ends were trimmed by 5 bases and 8 bases, with 18 bases remaining between them. The CDR3 coding sequence is TGTGCCAGCAGTCAATTGACAGGCTCCGGCGGCTACACCTTC. As protein: CASSQLTGSGGYTF.

A remark on this clonotype: This could be a read error, since a much larger clone is one nucleotide away. This chain uses TRBV7-2 with TRBJ2-3, with 8 bases identical to TRBD2. V was clipped by 1 base and J by 1 base; unmatched bases: 1. Germline values: CDR1 SGHTA, CDR2 FQGNSA. The CDR3 length is 15 residues. CDR3 residues: CASSLDGRGTDTQYF. The CDR3 bases are TGTGCCAGCAGCTTAGACGGGAGGGGCACAGATACGCAGTATTTT.

V usage is TRBV10-3 and J usage is TRBJ2-5; TRBD1 agrees at 7 bases. Trimming cost V 2 bases and J 2 bases; bases outside gene matches: 8. In germline, CDR1 is ENHRY, CDR2 SYGVKD. This CDR3 comprises 16 residues. CDR3 in amino acids: CAISEARGQIQETQYF. For the CDR3, the DNA is TGTGCCATCAGTGAGGCCAGGGGACAGATACAAGAGACCCAGTACTTC.

This clonotype was counted many times. The J gene is TRBJ1-1, the V gene TRBV7-9, with 10 bases fitting TRBD1. V trimming: 5 bases; J trimming: 1 base; junction bases outside the gene matches: 4. The germline V gene encodes CDR1 SEHNR and CDR2 FQNEAQ (reference sequence). The length of the CDR3 is 15 residues. For the CDR3, the DNA is TGTGCCAGCAGCCCCCGGACAGGGGGGAACACTGAAGCTTTCTTT. It specifies CASSPRTGGNTEAFF.

A few counts support this clonotype. This chain links TRBV28 with TRBJ2-3; D is perhaps TRBD1 (5 bases). V was shortened by 3 bases and J by 2 bases, with 9 bases between the two germline ends. The germline CDR1 and CDR2 sequences are MDHEN and SYDVKM. The CDR3 covers 14 residues. For the CDR3, the DNA is TGTGCCAGCAGTTTGACAGACCCCACAGATACGCAGTATTTT. This sequence encodes CASSLTDPTDTQYF.

This clonotype has just a few counts. The chain carries TRBV4-3 and TRBJ2-1; no clear D. Between the trimmed V and J ends, which lost 1 base and 6 bases, there was a span of 10 bases. From germline, CDR1 is LGHNA and CDR2 YSLEER. The CDR3 loop spans 14 amino acids. Here the CDR3 DNA reads TGCGCCAGCAGCCAAGGGGCAGGACCCAATGAGCAGTTCTTC. This sequence encodes CASSQGAGPNEQFF.

This clonotype was seen a handful of times. The rearrangement uses TRBV4-3 and TRBJ1-4; the D is unclear. The CDR3 sequence is 15 residues long. The germline V gene has CDR1 LGHNA and CDR2 YSLEER. Trimming stripped 0 bases from V and 7 bases from J, with 12 bases between. The CDR3 region is CASSQDTGRSEKLFF. CDR3 bases: TGCGCCAGCAGCCAAGATACGGGGAGGAGTGAAAAACTGTTTTTT.

The rearrangement uses TRBV29-1 and TRBJ1-1; weak D call: TRBD1 (6 bases). With 4 bases removed from V and 8 bases from J, the gap between germline ends came to 14 bases. This CDR3 has 12 residues. Germline V lookup: CDR1 SQVTM, CDR2 ANQGSEA. In DNA form, the CDR3 reads TGCAGCGTTGGGGGACACCTATCGGAAGCTTTCTTT. Its protein is CSVGGHLSEAFF.